A selection of T cell receptor beta chains follows, all from one sample in a study of blood T cell repertoires in COVID-19. TCRdb keeps only in-frame clones here, not all; method: immunoSEQ multiplex PCR. Among about 53,000 clones listed, approximately 84% were seen once. Sequencing was done on a sample of peripheral blood. The receptors were gathered from a human donor in a cohort sampled during active COVID-19. The CDR3 runs from the conserved cysteine through the conserved F or W. A D gene is named only where the DNA matches it firmly. Clone size appears in some rows only: once, few, many, or a class for an expanded clone.

>TRBD2|NA|TRBV7-2|TRBJ2-5
TGTGCCAGCAGCTTGTACGGGGGGGCCGAGACCCAGTACTTC
CASSLYGGAETQYF
>TRBD1|NA|TRBV7-2|TRBJ1-2
TGTGCCAGCAGCTCACAAGCCGGGACAGGGGGCGGAGGCTACACCTTC
CASSSQAGTGGGGYTF
>NA|NA|TRBV7-8|TRBJ1-4
TGTGCCAGCCGCCGGGACTATAATGAAAAACTGTTTTTT
CASRRDYNEKLFF
>NA|NA|TRBV28|TRBJ2-2
TGTGCCAGCACCTCCTCGGCGGTAAACACCGGGGAGCTGTTTTTT
CASTSSAVNTGELFF
>NA|NA|TRBV6-6|TRBJ1-1
TGTGCCAGCAGTTACTCTCGGGAGGGGAACACTGAAGCTTTCTTT
CASSYSREGNTEAFF
>TRBD1|NA|TRBV6-6|TRBJ2-7
TGTGCCAGCAGGTCCGGGACAGGGAGCTACGAGCAGTACTTC
CASRSGTGSYEQYF
>NA|NA|TRBV4-1|TRBJ1-1
TGCGCCAGCCGGGGGGGGCTGAGGGAGAGGAACACTGAAGCTTTCTTT
CASRGGLRERNTEAFF
>TRBD2|NA|TRBV7-2|TRBJ2-1
TGTGCCAGCAGCTTAGCGCTTCGCCTAGCGGGGGGAGTAGGTGAGCAGTTCTTC
CASSLALRLAGGVGEQFF
>NA|NA|TRBV9|TRBJ2-3
TGTGCCAGCAGCGTCAGCGGTAGCACAGATACGCAGTATTTT
CASSVSGSTDTQYF
>NA|NA|TRBV7-6|TRBJ1-3
TGTGCCAGCAGCTTAGCCGGTTTGTCTGGAAACACCATATATTTT
CASSLAGLSGNTIYF
>NA|NA|TRBV7-9|TRBJ1-2
TGTGCCAGCAGCCCGGCCAGTCAAGACTACTATGGCTACACCTTC
CASSPASQDYYGYTF
>NA|NA|TRBV9|TRBJ2-2
TGTGCCAGCAGCGCCAGGGGTGGGACCGGGGAGCTGTTTTTT
CASSARGGTGELFF
>TRBD1|many|TRBV10-1|TRBJ1-4
TGCGCCAGCAGTGAGTCGAGACAGGGGGTTTGTAATGAAAAACTGTTTTTT
CASSESRQGVCNEKLFF
>NA|NA|TRBV19|TRBJ2-5
TGTGCCAGTAGTATCGACGTCAGGGGTCGAGAGACCCAGTACTTC
CASSIDVRGRETQYF
>NA|NA|TRBV4-3|TRBJ2-2
TGCGCCAGCACAGGCCCGAGCGGGGAGCTGTTTTTT
CASTGPSGELFF
>TRBD1|NA|TRBV2|TRBJ2-1
TGTGCCAGCAGTCCCCCCCGGACAGGGAACTCCTACAATGAGCAGTTCTTC
CASSPPRTGNSYNEQFF
>NA|NA|TRBV6-1|TRBJ2-5
TGTGCCAGCAGTGAATGGGCTGCGCCCCAGTACTTC
CASSEWAAPQYF
>NA|NA|TRBV6-2/TRBV6-3|TRBJ1-2
TGTGCCAGCAGTTCGACAGGTTACTATGGCTACACCTTC
CASSSTGYYGYTF
>TRBD1|NA|TRBV6-5|TRBJ1-1
TGTGCCAGCAGAACCAAAGACAGGGACACTGAAGCTTTCTTT
CASRTKDRDTEAFF
>TRBD1|NA|TRBV9|TRBJ1-4
TGTGCCAGCAGCGCCGGGACAGGGGGTAATGAAAAACTGTTTTTT
CASSAGTGGNEKLFF
>TRBD1|NA|TRBV27|TRBJ2-7
TGTGCCAGCAGTTGGACCGGGACAGTACCCTACGAGCAGTACTTC
CASSWTGTVPYEQYF
>NA|NA|TRBV30|TRBJ2-2
TGTGCCTGGATAGCCGGGACAAGGGGACCCACCGGGGAGCTGTTTTTT
CAWIAGTRGPTGELFF
>NA|NA|TRBV9|TRBJ1-6
TGTGCCAGCAGCCCTTGGACAGAGAATTCACCCCTCCACTTT
CASSPWTENSPLHF
>NA|NA|TRBV2|TRBJ2-5
TGTGCCAGCAGTGAATGGGCAGGCCAAGAGACCCAGTACTTC
CASSEWAGQETQYF
>NA|NA|TRBV9|TRBJ2-3
TGTGCCAGCAGCGCCCTTGAGGCCGATACGCAGTATTTT
CASSALEADTQYF
>NA|NA|TRBV25-1|TRBJ1-2
TGTGCCAGCAGTGATGACCTAGGATCCTCCTATGGCTACACCTTC
CASSDDLGSSYGYTF
>TRBD1|NA|TRBV7-8|TRBJ1-1
TGTGCCAGCAGCTCCCCGGGACAGAAGAACACTGAAGCTTTCTTT
CASSSPGQKNTEAFF
>TRBD2|NA|TRBV9|TRBJ2-7
TGTGCCAGCAGCGCGGGACTAGCGGGAGGTAGCTACGAGCAGTACTTC
CASSAGLAGGSYEQYF
>TRBD2|NA|TRBV19|TRBJ2-3
TGTGCCAGTAGTGCACTAGCGGGAGGTTTTTCGGGAGATACGCAGTATTTT
CASSALAGGFSGDTQYF
>TRBD1|NA|TRBV28|TRBJ2-7
TGTGCCAGCACCGCGACAGGGGTATCGGTCGAGCAGTACTTC
CASTATGVSVEQYF
>TRBD1|NA|TRBV5-4|TRBJ1-6
TGTGCCAGCAGCTCTGATTCTAAGAGGACAGGCCTAAATTCACCCCTCCACTTT
CASSSDSKRTGLNSPLHF
>TRBD2|NA|TRBV7-2|TRBJ2-7
TGTGCCAGCAGCAGACTAGCGGGAGGGATAGGGGAGCAGTACTTC
CASSRLAGGIGEQYF
>TRBD1|NA|TRBV19|TRBJ1-2
TGTGCCAGTGTCGACAGGGTTCGTGGCTACACCTTC
CASVDRVRGYTF
>NA|NA|TRBV2|TRBJ2-2
TGTGCCAGCAGTGGGAGGAACACCGGGGAGCTGTTTTTT
CASSGRNTGELFF
>TRBD1|NA|TRBV5-4|TRBJ1-2
TGTGCCAGCAGCCAAAATTCATGGCAGGGGGGACAGAGTGGCTACACCTTC
CASSQNSWQGGQSGYTF
>TRBD2|NA|TRBV7-2|TRBJ2-1
TGTGCCAGCAGCAGTCTAGCGGGGGGCTTCTACAATGAGCAGTTCTTC
CASSSLAGGFYNEQFF
>NA|few|TRBV5-6|TRBJ2-5
TGTGCCAGCAGCTTGGACAGGGATGAGACCCAGTACTTC
CASSLDRDETQYF
>NA|NA|TRBV12-3/TRBV12-4|TRBJ1-1
TGTGCCAGCAGTCAAGGGGCGGTCACTGAAGCTTTCTTT
CASSQGAVTEAFF
>TRBD1|few|TRBV4-2|TRBJ1-4
TGTGCCAGCAGCCAAGGGGACAGGGCCGAAGAAAAACTGTTTTTT
CASSQGDRAEEKLFF
>NA|NA|TRBV11-1|TRBJ2-1
TGTGCCAGCAGCCGTTATGTGAGGAATGAGCAGTTCTTC
CASSRYVRNEQFF
>TRBD1|NA|TRBV25-1|TRBJ1-6
TGTGCCACCTCTAAACCGGGGACAGGCGCCTCACCCCTCCACTTT
CATSKPGTGASPLHF
>TRBD1|NA|TRBV6-6|TRBJ1-5
TGTGCCAGCAGTTACTCTCAGGGGGCGAGACAGCCCCAGCATTTT
CASSYSQGARQPQHF
>NA|NA|TRBV5-4|TRBJ1-1
TGTGCCAGCAGCTTAGGGGGAAAAGGAGTTGCTGAAGCTTTCTTT
CASSLGGKGVAEAFF
>NA|NA|TRBV4-3|TRBJ2-3
TGCGCCAGCAGCCAAGATGGCGGGGGCTCGTTTAATACGCAGTATTTT
CASSQDGGGSFNTQYF
>NA|NA|TRBV30|TRBJ1-5
TGTGCCTGGAACAGCCAGGGGAGCAGACAGCCCCAGCATTTT
CAWNSQGSRQPQHF
>TRBD1|NA|TRBV2|TRBJ1-5
TGTGCCAGCACAAAATGGGGGACAGGGAGCAATCAGCCCCAGCATTTT
CASTKWGTGSNQPQHF